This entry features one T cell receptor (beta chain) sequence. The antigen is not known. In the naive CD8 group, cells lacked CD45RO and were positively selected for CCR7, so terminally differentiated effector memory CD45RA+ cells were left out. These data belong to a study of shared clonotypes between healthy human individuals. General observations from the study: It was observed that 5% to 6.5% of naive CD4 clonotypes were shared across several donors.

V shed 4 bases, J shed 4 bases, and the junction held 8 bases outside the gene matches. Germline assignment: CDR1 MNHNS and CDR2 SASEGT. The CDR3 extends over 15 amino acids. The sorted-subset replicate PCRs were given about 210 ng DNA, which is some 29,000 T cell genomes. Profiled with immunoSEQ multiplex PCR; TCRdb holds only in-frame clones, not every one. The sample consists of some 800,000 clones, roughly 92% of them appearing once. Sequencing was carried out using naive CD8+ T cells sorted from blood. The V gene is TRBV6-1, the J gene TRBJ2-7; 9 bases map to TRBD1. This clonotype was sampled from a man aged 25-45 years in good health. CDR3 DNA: TGTGCCAGCAGTGGAGGAAGGACAGGGGTTTACGAGCAGTACTTC. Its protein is CASSGGRTGVYEQYF.